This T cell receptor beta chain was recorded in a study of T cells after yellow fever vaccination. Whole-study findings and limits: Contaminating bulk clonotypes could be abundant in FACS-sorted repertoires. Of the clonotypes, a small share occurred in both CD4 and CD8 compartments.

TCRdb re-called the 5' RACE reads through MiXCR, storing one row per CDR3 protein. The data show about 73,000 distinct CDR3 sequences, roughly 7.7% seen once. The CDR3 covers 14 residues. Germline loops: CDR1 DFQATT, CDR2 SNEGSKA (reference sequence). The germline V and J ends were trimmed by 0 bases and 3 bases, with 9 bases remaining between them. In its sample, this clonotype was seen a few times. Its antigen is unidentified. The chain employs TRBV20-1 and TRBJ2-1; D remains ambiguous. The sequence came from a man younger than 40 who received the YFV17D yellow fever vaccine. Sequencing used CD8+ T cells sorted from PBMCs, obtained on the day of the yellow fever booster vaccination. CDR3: CSARDPEFYNEQFF. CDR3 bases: TGCAGTGCTAGAGATCCCGAATTCTACAATGAGCAGTTCTTC.